This is a list of T cell receptor beta chains from one sample in a study of T-cell reconstitution after alpha-beta-depleted transplantation in children. Via MiXCR, TCRdb re-called the PCR reads, giving one row per CDR3 protein. This sample has hundreds of thousands of distinct CDR3 sequences, with roughly 17% found just once. The specimen was PBMCs from the stem cell graft donor, collected from the stem cell graft. The receptor source for this set is a human donor who donated a stem cell graft to a child with acute myeloid leukemia. The CDR3 runs from the conserved cysteine through the conserved F or W. D genes are given only for firm matches. Clone size is given for some rows only: seen once, a few or many times, or a class if the clone is expanded.

j_call: TRBJ1-2
v_call: TRBV5-1
d_call: TRBD1
clone_size: -
cdr3_nt: TGCGCCAGCAGCACGGACAGGGATTCGTTGCGTGGCTACACCTTC
cdr3_aa: CASSTDRDSLRGYTF

j_call: TRBJ1-3
v_call: TRBV20-1
d_call: -
clone_size: many
cdr3_nt: TGCAGTGCTAGAGATAAGACGGGTGGGGGAAACACCATATATTTT
cdr3_aa: CSARDKTGGGNTIYF

j_call: TRBJ2-5
v_call: TRBV20-1
d_call: -
clone_size: many
cdr3_nt: TGCAGTGCTAGAGACTGGGACCAAGAGACCCAGTACTTC
cdr3_aa: CSARDWDQETQYF

j_call: TRBJ2-7
v_call: TRBV20-1
d_call: TRBD1
clone_size: many
cdr3_nt: TGCAGTGCTAGTAGGACAGGCAGCTCCTACGAGCAGTACTTC
cdr3_aa: CSASRTGSSYEQYF

j_call: TRBJ2-4
v_call: TRBV7-2
d_call: -
clone_size: -
cdr3_nt: TGTGCCAGCAGCTTACATTTCGCGTTGCTAGCCAAAAACATTCAGTACTTC
cdr3_aa: CASSLHFALLAKNIQYF

j_call: TRBJ1-1
v_call: TRBV10-3
d_call: -
clone_size: many
cdr3_nt: TGTGCCATCAGTGAGGCTGCAATCGGAAACACTGAAGCTTTCTTT
cdr3_aa: CAISEAAIGNTEAFF

j_call: TRBJ2-1
v_call: TRBV7-2
d_call: -
clone_size: -
cdr3_nt: TGTGCCAGCAGCTTAGTAAGTTACTCCTACAATGAGCAGTTCTTC
cdr3_aa: CASSLVSYSYNEQFF

j_call: TRBJ1-4
v_call: TRBV7-2
d_call: -
clone_size: few
cdr3_nt: TGTGCCAGCAGCTCACAGGGAGGCCGAGCTAATGAAAAACTGTTTTTT
cdr3_aa: CASSSQGGRANEKLFF

j_call: TRBJ1-2
v_call: TRBV12-3/TRBV12-4
d_call: -
clone_size: few
cdr3_nt: TGTGCCAGCAGCTACGGACAGTTTAACTATGGCTACACCTTC
cdr3_aa: CASSYGQFNYGYTF

j_call: TRBJ1-2
v_call: TRBV7-8
d_call: -
clone_size: few
cdr3_nt: TGTGCCAGCAGCTCGTTAATCGATGGCTACACCTTC
cdr3_aa: CASSSLIDGYTF

j_call: TRBJ2-3
v_call: TRBV6-5
d_call: -
clone_size: -
cdr3_nt: TGTGCCAGCAGTTACTCCAACCTAGTGAGCTCGACAGATACGCAGTATTTT
cdr3_aa: CASSYSNLVSSTDTQYF

j_call: TRBJ1-2
v_call: TRBV20-1
d_call: -
clone_size: many
cdr3_nt: TGCAGTGCTAGAGATCCCGGCGACCGCTATGGCTACACCTTC
cdr3_aa: CSARDPGDRYGYTF

j_call: TRBJ2-3
v_call: TRBV24-1
d_call: TRBD2
clone_size: few
cdr3_nt: TGTGCCACCAGTGCCACTAGCGAACGCACAGATACGCAGTATTTT
cdr3_aa: CATSATSERTDTQYF

j_call: TRBJ2-7
v_call: TRBV4-3
d_call: TRBD1
clone_size: many
cdr3_nt: TGCGCCAGCAGCCGAGAGACAGGGGGCTTCTACGAGCAGTACTTC
cdr3_aa: CASSRETGGFYEQYF

j_call: TRBJ1-5
v_call: TRBV20-1
d_call: -
clone_size: -
cdr3_nt: TGCAGTGCTAGAAGTGGCAATCGGCCCCAGCATTTT
cdr3_aa: CSARSGNRPQHF

j_call: TRBJ1-3
v_call: TRBV20-1
d_call: -
clone_size: many
cdr3_nt: TGCAGTGCCGTCAATCCGGTAGGGAGTGGAAACACCATATATTTT
cdr3_aa: CSAVNPVGSGNTIYF

j_call: TRBJ2-6
v_call: TRBV4-3
d_call: -
clone_size: few
cdr3_nt: TGCGCCAGCAGCCAAGACGCTCGGAGCTCTGGGGCCAACGTCCTGACTTTC
cdr3_aa: CASSQDARSSGANVLTF

j_call: TRBJ2-1
v_call: TRBV24-1
d_call: TRBD2
clone_size: -
cdr3_nt: TGTGCCACCAGTGATTTGCAGGTTGGGCTAGCGGGGTCCTACAATGAGCAGTTCTTC
cdr3_aa: CATSDLQVGLAGSYNEQFF

j_call: TRBJ2-3
v_call: TRBV20-1
d_call: -
clone_size: many
cdr3_nt: TGCAGTGCTAGAGATCTGGGGCTAGCGATCAACACAGATACGCAGTATTTT
cdr3_aa: CSARDLGLAINTDTQYF

j_call: TRBJ2-3
v_call: TRBV20-1
d_call: TRBD2
clone_size: few
cdr3_nt: TGCAGTGCTAGAGATGCTGGAGGACTAGCGGTCACAGATACGCAGTATTTT
cdr3_aa: CSARDAGGLAVTDTQYF

j_call: TRBJ2-1
v_call: TRBV5-1
d_call: -
clone_size: few
cdr3_nt: TGCGCCAGCAGCTTGTATAGCTGGAGCTCCTACAATGAGCAGTTCTTC
cdr3_aa: CASSLYSWSSYNEQFF

j_call: TRBJ2-3
v_call: TRBV27
d_call: TRBD1
clone_size: -
cdr3_nt: TGTGCCACCTGGACAGGCGCTAAAGGGGATACGCAGTATTTT
cdr3_aa: CATWTGAKGDTQYF

j_call: TRBJ1-1
v_call: TRBV5-1
d_call: -
clone_size: -
cdr3_nt: TGCGCCAGCAGCCCCGGGGGAGCCGCTGAAGCTTTCTTT
cdr3_aa: CASSPGGAAEAFF

j_call: TRBJ2-1
v_call: TRBV7-7
d_call: TRBD2
clone_size: -
cdr3_nt: TGTGCCAGCAGCTTAAAGACTAGCCAAAGAAATGAGCAGTTCTTC
cdr3_aa: CASSLKTSQRNEQFF

j_call: TRBJ1-2
v_call: TRBV6-5
d_call: TRBD1
clone_size: -
cdr3_nt: TGTGCCAGCAGTTACATCAGGACAGGGGGCAACTATGGCTACACCTTC
cdr3_aa: CASSYIRTGGNYGYTF

j_call: TRBJ2-3
v_call: TRBV27
d_call: -
clone_size: -
cdr3_nt: TGTGCCAGCAGTTTGAGGTGGTCTAGCACAGATACGCAGTATTTT
cdr3_aa: CASSLRWSSTDTQYF

j_call: TRBJ2-1
v_call: TRBV10-3
d_call: -
clone_size: many
cdr3_nt: TGTGCCATCAGTGCGAGCGGCAACAATGAGCAGTTCTTC
cdr3_aa: CAISASGNNEQFF

j_call: TRBJ2-7
v_call: TRBV15
d_call: TRBD1
clone_size: once
cdr3_nt: TGTGCCACCAGCAGAGGCCGGGACAGCTCCTACGAGCAGTACTTC
cdr3_aa: CATSRGRDSSYEQYF

j_call: TRBJ2-5
v_call: TRBV4-1
d_call: -
clone_size: few
cdr3_nt: TGCGCCAGCAGCCCGCTAGCGCCCAATAGAGAAGAGACCCAGTACTTC
cdr3_aa: CASSPLAPNREETQYF

j_call: TRBJ1-1
v_call: TRBV9
d_call: -
clone_size: many
cdr3_nt: TGTGCCAGCAGCGTAATAGGGGGAGGGAACACTGAAGCTTTCTTT
cdr3_aa: CASSVIGGGNTEAFF

j_call: TRBJ2-5
v_call: TRBV29-1
d_call: -
clone_size: many
cdr3_nt: TGCAGCGCCCAAACCCAGTTCTCGGGTGAGACCCAGTACTTC
cdr3_aa: CSAQTQFSGETQYF

j_call: TRBJ2-1
v_call: TRBV11-1
d_call: TRBD2
clone_size: many
cdr3_nt: TGTGCCAGCAGCTCTCCTCGGGCGGCGGGGGGGGCCTACAATGAGCAGTTCTTC
cdr3_aa: CASSSPRAAGGAYNEQFF

j_call: TRBJ2-2
v_call: TRBV20-1
d_call: -
clone_size: -
cdr3_nt: TGCAGTGCTAGAGTGGAGGGGCTCCTCGGCGGGGAGCTGTTTTTT
cdr3_aa: CSARVEGLLGGELFF

j_call: TRBJ2-2
v_call: TRBV5-5
d_call: -
clone_size: few
cdr3_nt: TGTGCCAGCAGCTTGGGTTGGGCAGGGGAGAACACCGGGGAGCTGTTTTTT
cdr3_aa: CASSLGWAGENTGELFF

j_call: TRBJ2-5
v_call: TRBV29-1
d_call: -
clone_size: -
cdr3_nt: TGCAGCGTTTCCCTAGGTTGGTCGAATCTTGAGACCCAGTACTTC
cdr3_aa: CSVSLGWSNLETQYF

j_call: TRBJ2-1
v_call: TRBV5-1
d_call: -
clone_size: -
cdr3_nt: TGCGCCAGCAGCTTAATATTTCCTATAGCGGAAGTTCGGAGCTCCTACAATGAGCAGTTCTTC
cdr3_aa: CASSLIFPIAEVRSSYNEQFF

j_call: TRBJ2-3
v_call: TRBV7-2
d_call: TRBD2
clone_size: -
cdr3_nt: TGTGCCAGCAGCTTAGTAATACTAGCGGGGAATACGCAGTATTTT
cdr3_aa: CASSLVILAGNTQYF

j_call: TRBJ2-7
v_call: TRBV6-1
d_call: -
clone_size: many
cdr3_nt: TGTGCCAGCAGTGAAGACAGGGTATCAGCCTACGAGCAGTACTTC
cdr3_aa: CASSEDRVSAYEQYF

j_call: TRBJ2-4
v_call: TRBV7-9
d_call: -
clone_size: -
cdr3_nt: TGTGCCAGCAGCTTAGATCCAGGGGCGCGTAGCATTCAGTACTTC
cdr3_aa: CASSLDPGARSIQYF

j_call: TRBJ2-7
v_call: TRBV7-9
d_call: -
clone_size: many
cdr3_nt: TGTGCCAGCAGCTACAGGAGCTACGAGCAGTACTTC
cdr3_aa: CASSYRSYEQYF

j_call: TRBJ1-1
v_call: TRBV7-9
d_call: -
clone_size: -
cdr3_nt: TGTGCCAGCAGCGCGTGGATCTCGTTTGGGAACACTGAAGCTTTCTTT
cdr3_aa: CASSAWISFGNTEAFF

j_call: TRBJ1-2
v_call: TRBV6-6
d_call: -
clone_size: many
cdr3_nt: TGTGCCACGGAACGGAACTATGGCTACACCTTC
cdr3_aa: CATERNYGYTF

j_call: TRBJ2-3
v_call: TRBV28
d_call: -
clone_size: few
cdr3_nt: TGTGCCAGCAGTTCGATGCTAGCAGATACGCAGTATTTT
cdr3_aa: CASSSMLADTQYF

j_call: TRBJ1-1
v_call: TRBV12-3/TRBV12-4
d_call: TRBD1
clone_size: many
cdr3_nt: TGTGCCAGCAGGATAGGACAGGGGATGACTGAAGCTTTCTTT
cdr3_aa: CASRIGQGMTEAFF

j_call: TRBJ2-1
v_call: TRBV7-2
d_call: TRBD1
clone_size: many
cdr3_nt: TGTGCCAGCAGCTTCCAACAGGGGCGCCAAGGTGAGCAGTTCTTC
cdr3_aa: CASSFQQGRQGEQFF